The clone carrying this T cell receptor (beta chain) has just a few counts. What it recognizes is unknown. In germline, CDR1 is DFQATT, CDR2 SNEGSKA (reference sequence). J lost 6 bases, V lost 6 bases, and 8 bases had no gene match. There are 15 residues in the CDR3. The record originates from a study of T cell repertoires in cytomegalovirus infection. Whole-study results and caveats: Pooled public TCR beta family frequency picked out CMV carriers with the relevant HLA.

From the reads, TCRdb called clonotypes with MiXCR, one entry per CDR3 protein. The top ten hold about 12% of the sample, which has fewer than 850,000 distinct CDR3 sequences, 25% to 35% seen once. The rearrangement links TRBV20-1 to TRBJ2-1; the match to TRBD2 covers 13 bases. The sequence was obtained from a human donor in good health (CMV status not recorded). Some clones in this sample may be carry-over from other donors' samples. The sample consisted of cultured CD8+ T cells from PBMCs, taken from culture after CMV antigen stimulation. This CDR3 reads CSASRLAGGPNEQFF. Here the CDR3 DNA reads TGCAGTGCCTCTCGACTAGCGGGGGGACCCAATGAGCAGTTCTTC.